This T cell receptor (beta chain) was captured by sequencing in a study of identical twins' blood T cells. TCRdb passed the 5' RACE reads through MiXCR, listing each CDR3 protein once. The sample yields about 370,000 distinct CDR3 sequences, under 30% seen once. CDR1 is SGHRS, CDR2 YFSETQ, per germline. CDR3 length: 15 amino acids. Trimming pared 4 bases from V and 2 bases from J, leaving 15 bases between. Sequencing was performed on PBMCs. The clonotype originates from a woman aged 18-55 years in good health. V is TRBV5-1 and J is TRBJ1-1; no clear D gene. The CDR3 sequence is CASSPGPGSNTEAFF. Written as DNA, the CDR3 is TGCGCCAGCAGCCCCGGGCCGGGATCAAACACTGAAGCTTTCTTT.